These T cell receptor beta chains were read from a single sample in a study of PD-L1 blockade in urothelial cancer. Clones were sequenced by immunoSEQ multiplex PCR, and TCRdb holds only the in-frame ones, with some missing. The repertoire holds 80,000 to 95,000 clones, with approximately 87% as singletons. The source was PBMCs, collected around atezolizumab (anti-PD-L1) treatment. These TCRs come from a man in his sixties or seventies with urothelial cancer. Each CDR3 is given with its conserved first and last residue. The order of the fields is J gene, V gene, CDR3 protein.

J gene: TRBJ2-7; V gene: TRBV11-2; CDR3 protein: CASSLGQSPSYEQYF
J gene: TRBJ1-2; V gene: TRBV18; CDR3 protein: CASSPRGQGARGYTF
J gene: TRBJ1-2; V gene: TRBV29-1; CDR3 protein: CSVERTGGGLDGYTF
J gene: TRBJ1-3; V gene: TRBV29-1; CDR3 protein: CSVGGDSGNTIYF
J gene: TRBJ1-5; V gene: TRBV19; CDR3 protein: CASGGQSNQPQHF
J gene: TRBJ2-3; V gene: TRBV5-1; CDR3 protein: CASSFLGGGTDTQYF
J gene: TRBJ2-3; V gene: TRBV19; CDR3 protein: CASSTPAAGGADTQYF
J gene: TRBJ2-2; V gene: TRBV18; CDR3 protein: CASSPQLAPEGTGELFF
J gene: TRBJ2-3; V gene: TRBV5-4; CDR3 protein: CASSSSGTRNTDTQYF
J gene: TRBJ2-1; V gene: TRBV20-1; CDR3 protein: CSATDRIEQFF
J gene: TRBJ1-2; V gene: TRBV4-1; CDR3 protein: CASSSPEGGYGYTF
J gene: TRBJ2-2; V gene: TRBV11-3; CDR3 protein: CASSRTGELFF
J gene: TRBJ2-1; V gene: TRBV28; CDR3 protein: CASSLNQVGEQFF
J gene: TRBJ1-1; V gene: TRBV7-8; CDR3 protein: CASSFSGQNTEAFF
J gene: TRBJ2-7; V gene: TRBV30; CDR3 protein: CASVYEQYF
J gene: TRBJ1-2; V gene: TRBV5-4; CDR3 protein: CASSFPGTGGSNGYTF
J gene: TRBJ2-7; V gene: TRBV6-1; CDR3 protein: CASSEGSGANPSDYEQYF
J gene: TRBJ1-1; V gene: TRBV7-9; CDR3 protein: CASGRVNTEAFF
J gene: TRBJ2-3; V gene: TRBV6-5; CDR3 protein: CASSLGGPPPEDTQYF
J gene: TRBJ2-1; V gene: TRBV13; CDR3 protein: CASSLSSNEQFF
J gene: TRBJ1-5; V gene: TRBV19; CDR3 protein: CASSIAREALSQPQHF
J gene: TRBJ2-3; V gene: TRBV10-2; CDR3 protein: CASSESFSGGFTDTQYF
J gene: TRBJ2-7; V gene: TRBV2; CDR3 protein: CASSETGLVAYEQYF
J gene: TRBJ2-2; V gene: TRBV9; CDR3 protein: CASSVGPTGELFF
J gene: TRBJ2-5; V gene: TRBV18; CDR3 protein: CASSRSSGFREETQYF
J gene: TRBJ2-7; V gene: TRBV30; CDR3 protein: CAWEGLVTYEQYF
J gene: TRBJ1-5; V gene: TRBV7-2; CDR3 protein: CASSPQGARRQPQHF
J gene: TRBJ1-1; V gene: TRBV18; CDR3 protein: CASSPQQDGLFF
J gene: TRBJ1-5; V gene: TRBV2; CDR3 protein: CASSEPLGQGDQPQHF
J gene: TRBJ1-3; V gene: TRBV19; CDR3 protein: CASSIGETGSGNTIYF
J gene: TRBJ2-1; V gene: TRBV19; CDR3 protein: CASSASGRANEQFF
J gene: TRBJ2-2; V gene: TRBV7-3; CDR3 protein: CASSLTGGGGELFF
J gene: TRBJ2-2; V gene: TRBV6-1; CDR3 protein: CASSEDPGLAVPGELFF
J gene: TRBJ2-3; V gene: TRBV9; CDR3 protein: CASSVGSLAGVTDTQYF
J gene: TRBJ1-4; V gene: TRBV19; CDR3 protein: CASSQGVSEKLFF
J gene: TRBJ2-1; V gene: TRBV4-1; CDR3 protein: CASSQEQGSSYNEQFF
J gene: TRBJ2-7; V gene: TRBV7-9; CDR3 protein: CASSLSSGSVAEQYF
J gene: TRBJ1-5; V gene: TRBV7-8; CDR3 protein: CASSPGWIQPQHF
J gene: TRBJ2-5; V gene: TRBV27; CDR3 protein: CASRGQSEGTQYF
J gene: TRBJ2-5; V gene: TRBV21-1; CDR3 protein: CASSKPGQGYEAQYF
J gene: TRBJ2-7; V gene: TRBV7-8; CDR3 protein: CASSLGTGTYEQYF